This is a list of T cell receptor beta chains from one sample in a study of blood T cell repertoires in COVID-19. Only in-frame clones appear in the TCRdb table, and some are missing; sequencing was by immunoSEQ multiplex PCR. The data show approximately 96,000 clones, about 96% seen once. What was sequenced was peripheral blood. The receptor source for this set is a human donor with active COVID-19. The donor label of this sample is uncertain. CDR3s include the opening cysteine and the closing phenylalanine or tryptophan. Each record gives: V gene, CDR3 length, clone size, J gene, D gene, CDR3 DNA, CDR3 protein. D genes are given only for firm matches. For some rows the clone size is stated as once, few or many, or as a class when expanded; others skip it.

>TRBV7-9|13|NA|TRBJ2-1|TRBD2
TGTGCCAGCAGCTTCAGACTAGCCAATGAGCAGTTCTTC
CASSFRLANEQFF
>TRBV2|14|NA|TRBJ1-1|TRBD1
TGTGCCAGCAACAAGGGGGCAGGGAACACTGAAGCTTTCTTT
CASNKGAGNTEAFF
>TRBV5-4|14|NA|TRBJ1-1|NA
TGTGCCAGCAGCCATGTTCCGGTTAACACTGAAGCTTTCTTT
CASSHVPVNTEAFF
>TRBV12-3/TRBV12-4|12|NA|TRBJ1-2|TRBD1
TGTGCCAGCAGTAGGGACAGGGGAGGCTACACCTTC
CASSRDRGGYTF
>TRBV27|16|once|TRBJ2-2|TRBD1
TGTGCCAGCAGCTCGAGACAGGGGGTAAACACCGGGGAGCTGTTTTTT
CASSSRQGVNTGELFF
>TRBV15|13|few|TRBJ2-2|NA
TGTGCCACCAGCAGAGGTCGGGGTAGGGAGCTGTTTTTT
CATSRGRGRELFF
>TRBV12-5|13|NA|TRBJ1-2|TRBD1
TGTGCTAGTGGTTTGCGGGACAGGGGAGGCTACACCTTC
CASGLRDRGGYTF
>TRBV9|13|NA|TRBJ2-1|NA
TGTGCCAGCAGCGTAGAGGGAGTCAATGAGCAGTTCTTC
CASSVEGVNEQFF
>TRBV2|14|NA|TRBJ2-7|NA
TGTGCCAGCAGTGATACTACCGAGGCCTACGAGCAGTACTTC
CASSDTTEAYEQYF
>TRBV4-1|14|NA|TRBJ1-2|NA
TGCGCCAGCACCGCCGATCAGGGGTACTATGGCTACACCTTC
CASTADQGYYGYTF
>TRBV10-1|15|NA|TRBJ2-5|NA
TGCGCCAGCAGTGAGTCCAGGGGACCCCAAGAGACCCAGTACTTC
CASSESRGPQETQYF